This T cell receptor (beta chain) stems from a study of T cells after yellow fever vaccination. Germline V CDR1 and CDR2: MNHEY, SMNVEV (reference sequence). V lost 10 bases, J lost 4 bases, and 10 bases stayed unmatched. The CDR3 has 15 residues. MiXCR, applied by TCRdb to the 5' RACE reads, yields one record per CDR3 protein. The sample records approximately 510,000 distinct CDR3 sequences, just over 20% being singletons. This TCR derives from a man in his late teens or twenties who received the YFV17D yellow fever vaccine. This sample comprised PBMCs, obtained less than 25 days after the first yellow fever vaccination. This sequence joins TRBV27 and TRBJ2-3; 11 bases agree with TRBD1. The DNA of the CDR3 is TGTGCCATATCCGAGGGGACAGGGGGACCAGATACGCAGTATTTT. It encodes CAISEGTGGPDTQYF.